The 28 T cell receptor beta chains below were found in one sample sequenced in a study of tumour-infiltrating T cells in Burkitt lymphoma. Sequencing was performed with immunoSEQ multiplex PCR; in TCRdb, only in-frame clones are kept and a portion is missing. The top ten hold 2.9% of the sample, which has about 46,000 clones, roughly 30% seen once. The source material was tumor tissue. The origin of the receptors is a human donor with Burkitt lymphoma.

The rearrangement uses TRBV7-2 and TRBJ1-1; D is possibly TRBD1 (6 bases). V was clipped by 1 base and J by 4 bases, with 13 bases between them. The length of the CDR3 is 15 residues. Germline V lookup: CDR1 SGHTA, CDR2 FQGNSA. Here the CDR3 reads CASSLVQGFGTEAFF. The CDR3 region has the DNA TGTGCCAGCAGCTTAGTCCAGGGGTTCGGCACTGAAGCTTTCTTT.

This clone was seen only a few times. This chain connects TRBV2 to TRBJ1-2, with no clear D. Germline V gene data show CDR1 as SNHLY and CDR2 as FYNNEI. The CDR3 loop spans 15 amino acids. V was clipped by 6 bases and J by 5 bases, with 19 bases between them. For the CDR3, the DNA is TGTGCCAGCAGGGCGGATCCTCCTTTAGTATATGGCTACACCTTC. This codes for CASRADPPLVYGYTF.

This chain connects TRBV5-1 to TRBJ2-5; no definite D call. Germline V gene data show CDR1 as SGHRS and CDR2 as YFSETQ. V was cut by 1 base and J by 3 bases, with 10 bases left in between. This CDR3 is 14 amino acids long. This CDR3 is CASSLLYREETQYF. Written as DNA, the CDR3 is TGCGCCAGCAGCTTGCTCTACAGAGAAGAGACCCAGTACTTC.

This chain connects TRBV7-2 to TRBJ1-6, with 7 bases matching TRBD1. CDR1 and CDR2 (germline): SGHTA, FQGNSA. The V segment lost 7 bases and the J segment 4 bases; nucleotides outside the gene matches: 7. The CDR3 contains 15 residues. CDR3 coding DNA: TGTGCCAGCAACCAGGGGGGGGTATATAATTCACCCCTCCACTTT. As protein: CASNQGGVYNSPLHF. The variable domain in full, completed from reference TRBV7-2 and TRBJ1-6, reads GAGVSQSPSNKVTEKGKDVELRCDPISGHTALYWYRQSLGQGLEFLIYFQGNSAPDKSGLPSDRFSAERTGGSVSTLTIQRTQQEDSAVYLCASNQGGVYNSPLHFGNGTRLTVT.

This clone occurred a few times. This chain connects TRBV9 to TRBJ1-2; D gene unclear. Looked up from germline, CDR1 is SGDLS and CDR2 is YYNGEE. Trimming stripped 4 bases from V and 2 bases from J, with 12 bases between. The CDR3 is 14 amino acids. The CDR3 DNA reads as TGTGCCAGCAGCAATGCGGCTATAAACTATGGCTACACCTTC. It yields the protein CASSNAAINYGYTF.

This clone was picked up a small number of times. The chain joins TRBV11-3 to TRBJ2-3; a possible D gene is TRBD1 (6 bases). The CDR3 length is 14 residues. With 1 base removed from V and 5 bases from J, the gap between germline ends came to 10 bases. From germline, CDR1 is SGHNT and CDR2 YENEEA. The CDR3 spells CASSLGTQGDTQYF. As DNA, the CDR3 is TGTGCCAGCAGCTTAGGGACACAGGGAGATACGCAGTATTTT.

The CDR3 sequence is CASKKGQSNSPLHF. In nucleotides, the CDR3 is TGTGCCAGTAAAAAGGGACAGAGTAATTCACCCCTCCACTTT. The V gene is TRBV19, the J gene TRBJ1-6, with 7 bases lining up with TRBD1. V was clipped by 7 bases and J by 6 bases; unmatched bases: 6. The CDR3 covers 14 residues. Germline CDR1 reads LNHDA; CDR2 reads SQIVND (reference sequence).

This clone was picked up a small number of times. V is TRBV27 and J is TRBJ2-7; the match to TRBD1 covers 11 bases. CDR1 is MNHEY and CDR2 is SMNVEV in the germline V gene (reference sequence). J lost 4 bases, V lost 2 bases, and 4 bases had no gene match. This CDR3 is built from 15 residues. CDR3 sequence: CASSLAGTGGYEQYF. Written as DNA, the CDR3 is TGTGCCAGCAGTTTAGCCGGGACAGGGGGATACGAGCAGTACTTC.

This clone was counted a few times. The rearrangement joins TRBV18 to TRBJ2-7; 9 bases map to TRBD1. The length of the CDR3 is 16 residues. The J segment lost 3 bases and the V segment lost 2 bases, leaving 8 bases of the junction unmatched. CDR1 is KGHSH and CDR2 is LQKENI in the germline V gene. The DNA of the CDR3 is TGTGCCAGCTCACCATTGCCGGGACAGGGTATCTACGAGCAGTACTTC. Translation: CASSPLPGQGIYEQYF.

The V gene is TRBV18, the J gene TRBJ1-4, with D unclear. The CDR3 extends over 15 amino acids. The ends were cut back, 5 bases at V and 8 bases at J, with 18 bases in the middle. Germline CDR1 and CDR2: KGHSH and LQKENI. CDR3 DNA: TGTGCCAGCTCAGAGATCTGGACCCCTCCGGAAAAACTGTTTTTT. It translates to CASSEIWTPPEKLFF.

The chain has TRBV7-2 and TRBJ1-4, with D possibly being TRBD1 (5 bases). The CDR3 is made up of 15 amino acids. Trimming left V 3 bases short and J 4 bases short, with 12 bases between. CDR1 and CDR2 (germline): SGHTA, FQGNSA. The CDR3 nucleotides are TGTGCCAGCAGCTTTAACCGAAGGGGTAATGAAAAACTGTTTTTT. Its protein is CASSFNRRGNEKLFF.

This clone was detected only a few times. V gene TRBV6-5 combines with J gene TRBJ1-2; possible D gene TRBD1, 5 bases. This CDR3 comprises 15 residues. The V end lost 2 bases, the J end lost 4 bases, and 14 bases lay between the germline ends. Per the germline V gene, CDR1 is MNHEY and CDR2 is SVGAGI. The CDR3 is CASSYRSVRGYGYTF. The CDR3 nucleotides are TGTGCCAGCAGTTACCGGAGTGTGAGGGGCTATGGCTACACCTTC.

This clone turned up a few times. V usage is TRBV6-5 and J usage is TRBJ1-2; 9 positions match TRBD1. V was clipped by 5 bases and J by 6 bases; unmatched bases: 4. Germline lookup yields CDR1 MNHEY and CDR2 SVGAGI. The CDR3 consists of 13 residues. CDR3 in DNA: TGTGCCAGCAGTCGGGACAGGGTCGATGGCTACACCTTC. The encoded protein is CASSRDRVDGYTF.

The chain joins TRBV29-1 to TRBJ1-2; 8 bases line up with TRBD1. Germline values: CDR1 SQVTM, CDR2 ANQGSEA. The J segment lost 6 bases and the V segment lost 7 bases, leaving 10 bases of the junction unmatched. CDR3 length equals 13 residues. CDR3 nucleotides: TGCAGCGGGTTTTCAGGGGGCGCGGATGGCTACACCTTC. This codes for CSGFSGGADGYTF.

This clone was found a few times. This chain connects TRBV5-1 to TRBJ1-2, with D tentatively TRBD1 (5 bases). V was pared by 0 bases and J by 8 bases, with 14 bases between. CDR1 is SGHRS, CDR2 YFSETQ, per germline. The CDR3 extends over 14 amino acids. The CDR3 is CASSLGGVREGYTF. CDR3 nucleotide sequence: TGCGCCAGCAGCTTGGGTGGCGTCAGGGAAGGCTACACCTTC.

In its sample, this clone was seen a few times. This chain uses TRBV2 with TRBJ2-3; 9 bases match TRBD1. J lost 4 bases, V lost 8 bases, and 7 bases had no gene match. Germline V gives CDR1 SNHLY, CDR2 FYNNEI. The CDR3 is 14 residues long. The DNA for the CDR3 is TGTGCCAGCGCGGGACAGGGTGTCGCAGATACGCAGTATTTT. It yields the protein CASAGQGVADTQYF.

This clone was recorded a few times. In nucleotides, the CDR3 is TGCGCCAGCAGCGCACAACTAGCGGGGGGACCGGATACGCAGTATTTT. Amino acid sequence: CASSAQLAGGPDTQYF. The J gene is TRBJ2-3, the V gene TRBV4-3; 12 bases match TRBD2. V lost 5 bases to trimming and J lost 6 bases; unmatched junction nucleotides: 9. CDR1 is LGHNA, CDR2 YSLEER, per germline. The CDR3 totals 16 residues.

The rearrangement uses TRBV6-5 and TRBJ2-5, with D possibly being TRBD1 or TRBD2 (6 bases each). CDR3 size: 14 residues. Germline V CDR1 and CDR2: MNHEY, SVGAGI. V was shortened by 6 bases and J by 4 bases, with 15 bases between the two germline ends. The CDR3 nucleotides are TGTGCCAGCAGACGCATAGGGGGGCGAGAGACCCAGTACTTC. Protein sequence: CASRRIGGRETQYF.

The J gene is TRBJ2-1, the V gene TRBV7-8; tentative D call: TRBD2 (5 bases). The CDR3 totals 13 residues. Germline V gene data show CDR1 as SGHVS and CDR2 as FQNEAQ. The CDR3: CALGGSSYNEQFF. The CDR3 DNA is TGTGCTCTCGGAGGTAGCTCCTACAATGAGCAGTTCTTC.

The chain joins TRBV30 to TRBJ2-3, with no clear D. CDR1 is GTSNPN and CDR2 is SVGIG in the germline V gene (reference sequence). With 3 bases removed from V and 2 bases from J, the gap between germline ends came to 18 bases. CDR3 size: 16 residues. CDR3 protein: CAWSTGTKLDTDTQYF. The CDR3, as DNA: TGTGCCTGGAGCACTGGAACTAAACTGGACACAGATACGCAGTATTTT.

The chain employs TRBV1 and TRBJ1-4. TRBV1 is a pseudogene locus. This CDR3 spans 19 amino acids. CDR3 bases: TGCACCAGCAGCCAAGTCAGCGGCCTCTCACACAGGACTAATGAAAAACTGTTTTTT. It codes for CTSSQVSGLSHRTNEKLFF.

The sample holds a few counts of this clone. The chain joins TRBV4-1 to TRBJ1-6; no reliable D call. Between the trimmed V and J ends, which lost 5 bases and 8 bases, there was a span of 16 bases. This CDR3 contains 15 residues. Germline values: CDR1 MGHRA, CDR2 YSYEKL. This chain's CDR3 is CASSEREAPYSPLHF. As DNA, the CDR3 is TGCGCCAGCAGCGAAAGGGAAGCCCCTTATTCACCCCTCCACTTT.

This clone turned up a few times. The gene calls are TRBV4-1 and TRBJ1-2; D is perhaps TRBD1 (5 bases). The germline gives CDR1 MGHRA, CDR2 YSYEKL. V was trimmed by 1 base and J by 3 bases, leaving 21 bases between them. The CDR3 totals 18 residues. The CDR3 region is CASSQARTGTLGDYGYTF. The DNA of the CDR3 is TGCGCCAGCAGCCAAGCAAGAACCGGGACGCTCGGCGACTATGGCTACACCTTC.

The CDR3: CASSPEVGGSMNTEAFF. The CDR3 DNA reads TGTGCCAGCTCACCAGAGGTTGGGGGGAGTATGAACACTGAAGCTTTCTTT. The chain is built from TRBV18 and TRBJ1-1; perhaps TRBD1 as D (5 bases). Trimming took 2 bases from V and 0 from J, leaving 16 bases between them. The CDR3 is 17 residues long. The germline CDR1 and CDR2 sequences are KGHSH and LQKENI.

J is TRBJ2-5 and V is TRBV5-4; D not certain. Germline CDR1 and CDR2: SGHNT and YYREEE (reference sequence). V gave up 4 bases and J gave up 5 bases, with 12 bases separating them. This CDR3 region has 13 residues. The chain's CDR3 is CASSPMSLETQYF. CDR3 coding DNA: TGTGCCAGCAGCCCTATGTCCTTGGAGACCCAGTACTTC.

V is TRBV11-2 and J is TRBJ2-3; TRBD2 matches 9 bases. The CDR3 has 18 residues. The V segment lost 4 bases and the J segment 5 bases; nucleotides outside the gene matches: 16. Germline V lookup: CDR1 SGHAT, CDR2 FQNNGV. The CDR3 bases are TGTGCCAGCAGCTATAATGCGCATCTAGCGGGGAGGGGAGATACGCAGTATTTT. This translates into CASSYNAHLAGRGDTQYF.

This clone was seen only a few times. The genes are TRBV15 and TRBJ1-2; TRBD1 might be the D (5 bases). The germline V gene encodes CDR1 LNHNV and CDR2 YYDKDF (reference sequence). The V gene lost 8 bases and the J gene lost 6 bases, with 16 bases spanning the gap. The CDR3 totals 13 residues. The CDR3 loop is CATQLQGFDGYTF. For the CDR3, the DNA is TGTGCCACCCAATTGCAGGGCTTTGATGGCTACACCTTC. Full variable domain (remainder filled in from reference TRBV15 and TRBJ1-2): DAMVIQNPRYQVTQFGKPVTLSCSQTLNHNVMYWYQQKSSQAPKLLFHYYDKDFNNEADTPDNFQSRRPNTSFCFLDIRSPGLGDTAMYLCATQLQGFDGYTFGSGTRLTVV.

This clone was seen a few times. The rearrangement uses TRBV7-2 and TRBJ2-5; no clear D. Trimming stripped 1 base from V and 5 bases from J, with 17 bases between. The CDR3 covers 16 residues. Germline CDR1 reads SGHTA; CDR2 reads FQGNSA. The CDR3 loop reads CASSLESRAPQETQYF. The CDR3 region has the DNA TGTGCCAGCAGCTTAGAATCTAGGGCCCCTCAGGAGACCCAGTACTTC.